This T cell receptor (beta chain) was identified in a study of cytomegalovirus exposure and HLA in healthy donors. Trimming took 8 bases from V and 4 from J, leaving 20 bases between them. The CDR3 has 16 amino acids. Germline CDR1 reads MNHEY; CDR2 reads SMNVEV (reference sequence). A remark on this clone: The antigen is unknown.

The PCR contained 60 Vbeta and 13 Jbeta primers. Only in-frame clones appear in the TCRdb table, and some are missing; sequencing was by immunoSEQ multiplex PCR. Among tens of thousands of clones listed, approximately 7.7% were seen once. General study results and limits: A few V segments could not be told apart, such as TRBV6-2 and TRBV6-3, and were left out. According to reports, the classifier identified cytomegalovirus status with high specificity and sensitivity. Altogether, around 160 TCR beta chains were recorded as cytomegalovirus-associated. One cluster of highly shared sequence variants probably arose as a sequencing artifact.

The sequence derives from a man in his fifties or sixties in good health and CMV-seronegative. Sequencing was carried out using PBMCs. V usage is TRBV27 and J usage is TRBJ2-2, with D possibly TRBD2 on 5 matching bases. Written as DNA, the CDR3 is TGTGCCAGCTCCAACCTTGGTTTTGCGGGCACCGGGGAGCTGTTTTTT. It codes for CASSNLGFAGTGELFF.